The source of this T cell receptor (beta chain) is a study of T cell changes during pregnancy in multiple sclerosis. TCRdb's table, derived via immunoSEQ multiplex PCR, lists solely in-frame clones and lacks some. The sample shows approximately 66,000 clones, about 91% of them seen only once. Trimming took 6 bases from V and 6 from J, leaving 16 bases between them. The V gene's germline CDR1 is SGDLS and CDR2 YYNGEE. The CDR3 length is 14 residues. In its sample, this clone was seen once. The TCR comes from a female donor with multiple sclerosis, enrolled in a pregnancy study. Sample: CD8+ T cells from peripheral blood mononuclear cells, taken before pregnancy. J is TRBJ2-1 and V is TRBV9, with D possibly TRBD2 on 6 matching bases. This chain's CDR3 is CASTFTGTANEQFF. The DNA for the CDR3 is TGTGCCAGCACCTTCACCGGGACTGCCAATGAGCAGTTCTTC.